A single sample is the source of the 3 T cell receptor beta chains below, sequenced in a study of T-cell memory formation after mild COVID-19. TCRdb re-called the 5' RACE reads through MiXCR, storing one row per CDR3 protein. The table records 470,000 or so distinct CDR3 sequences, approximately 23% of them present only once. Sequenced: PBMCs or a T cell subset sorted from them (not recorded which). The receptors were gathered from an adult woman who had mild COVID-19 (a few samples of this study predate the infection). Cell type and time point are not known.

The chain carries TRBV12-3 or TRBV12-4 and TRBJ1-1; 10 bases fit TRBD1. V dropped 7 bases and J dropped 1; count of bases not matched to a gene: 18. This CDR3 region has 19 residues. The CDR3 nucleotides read TGTGCCAGCACCAGACAGGGGGCATTCGGTCTGGCAGGGAACACTGAAGCTTTCTTT. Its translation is CASTRQGAFGLAGNTEAFF.

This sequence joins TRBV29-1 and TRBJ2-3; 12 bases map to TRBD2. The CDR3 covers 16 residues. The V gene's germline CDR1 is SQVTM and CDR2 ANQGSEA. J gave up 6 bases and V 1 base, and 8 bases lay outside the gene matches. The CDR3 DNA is TGCAGCGTTGAAGGGCTAGCGGGGGGGCTGGTGGATACGCAGTATTTT. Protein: CSVEGLAGGLVDTQYF.

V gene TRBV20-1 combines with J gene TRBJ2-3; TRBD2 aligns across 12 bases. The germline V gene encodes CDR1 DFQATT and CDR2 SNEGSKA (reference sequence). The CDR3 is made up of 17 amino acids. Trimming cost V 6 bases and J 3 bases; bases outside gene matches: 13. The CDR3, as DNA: TGCAGTGCCAAGACTAGCGGGAGCACGACAGTTACAGATACGCAGTATTTT. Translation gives CSAKTSGSTTVTDTQYF.